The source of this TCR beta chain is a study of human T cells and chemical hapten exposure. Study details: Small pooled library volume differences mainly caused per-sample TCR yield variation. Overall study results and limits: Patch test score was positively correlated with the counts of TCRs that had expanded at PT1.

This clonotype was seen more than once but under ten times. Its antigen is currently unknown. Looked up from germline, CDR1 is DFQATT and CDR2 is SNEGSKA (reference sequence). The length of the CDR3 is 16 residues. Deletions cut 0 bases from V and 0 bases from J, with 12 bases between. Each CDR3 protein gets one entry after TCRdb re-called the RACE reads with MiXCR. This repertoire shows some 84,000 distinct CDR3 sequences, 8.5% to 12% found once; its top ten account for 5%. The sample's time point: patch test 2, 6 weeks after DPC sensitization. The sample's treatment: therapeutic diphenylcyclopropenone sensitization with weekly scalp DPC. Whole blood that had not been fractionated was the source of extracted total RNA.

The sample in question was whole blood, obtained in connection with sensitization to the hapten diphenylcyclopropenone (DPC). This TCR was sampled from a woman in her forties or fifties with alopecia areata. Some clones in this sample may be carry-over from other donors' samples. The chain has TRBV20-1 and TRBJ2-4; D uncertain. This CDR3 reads CSAREWETVAKNIQYF. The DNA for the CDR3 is TGCAGTGCTAGAGAATGGGAAACGGTAGCCAAAAACATTCAGTACTTC.